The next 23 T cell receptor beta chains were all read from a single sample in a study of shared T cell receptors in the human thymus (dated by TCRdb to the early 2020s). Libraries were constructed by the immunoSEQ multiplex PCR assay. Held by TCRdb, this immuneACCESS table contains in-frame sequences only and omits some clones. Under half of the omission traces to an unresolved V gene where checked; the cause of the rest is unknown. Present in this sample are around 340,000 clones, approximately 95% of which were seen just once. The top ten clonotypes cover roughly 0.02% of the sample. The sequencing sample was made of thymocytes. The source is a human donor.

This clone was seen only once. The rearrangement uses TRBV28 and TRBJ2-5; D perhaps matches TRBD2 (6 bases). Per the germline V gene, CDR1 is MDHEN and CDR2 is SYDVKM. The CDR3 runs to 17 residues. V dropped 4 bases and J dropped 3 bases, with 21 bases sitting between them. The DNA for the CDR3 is TGTGCCAGCAGTTCCCGGGACTCTACGGTTTTGAAAGAGACCCAGTACTTC. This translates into CASSSRDSTVLKETQYF.

The CDR3 region is CASSVGPPVYQTGPNGPQHF. The CDR3 nucleotides read TGTGCCAGCAGTGTCGGCCCCCCTGTATACCAAACAGGGCCCAATGGGCCCCAGCATTTT. The rearrangement joins TRBV2 to TRBJ1-5; D is possibly TRBD1 (6 bases). Germline V lookup: CDR1 SNHLY, CDR2 FYNNEI. Trimming stripped 4 bases from V and 9 bases from J, with 34 bases between. CDR3 size: 20 residues.

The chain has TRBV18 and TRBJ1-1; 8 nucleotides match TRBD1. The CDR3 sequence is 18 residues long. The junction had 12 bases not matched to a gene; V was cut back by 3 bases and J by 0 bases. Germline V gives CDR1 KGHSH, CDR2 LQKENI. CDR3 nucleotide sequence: TGTGCCAGCTCACCTTCATACGACAGGGGACAGTTGAACACTGAAGCTTTCTTT. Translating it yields CASSPSYDRGQLNTEAFF.

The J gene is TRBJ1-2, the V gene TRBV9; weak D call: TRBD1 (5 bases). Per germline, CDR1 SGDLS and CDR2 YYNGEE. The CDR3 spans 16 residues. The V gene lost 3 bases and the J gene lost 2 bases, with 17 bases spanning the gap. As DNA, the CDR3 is TGTGCCAGCAGCGGTAGCTGGGACGGAGGAAACTATGGCTACACCTTC. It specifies CASSGSWDGGNYGYTF.

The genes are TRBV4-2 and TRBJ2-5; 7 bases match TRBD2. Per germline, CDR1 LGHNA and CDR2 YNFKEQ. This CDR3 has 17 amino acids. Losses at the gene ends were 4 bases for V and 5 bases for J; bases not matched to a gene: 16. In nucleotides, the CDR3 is TGTGCCAGCAGCCGGGAGGGAGGGAATGGCAAAAGGGAGACCCAGTACTTC. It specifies CASSREGGNGKRETQYF.

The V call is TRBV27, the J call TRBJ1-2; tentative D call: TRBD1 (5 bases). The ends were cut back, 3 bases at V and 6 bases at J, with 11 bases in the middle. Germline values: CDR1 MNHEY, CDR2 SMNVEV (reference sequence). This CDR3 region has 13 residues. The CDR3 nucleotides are TGTGCCAGCAGTTTCGCTGACAGACATGGCTACACCTTC. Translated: CASSFADRHGYTF.

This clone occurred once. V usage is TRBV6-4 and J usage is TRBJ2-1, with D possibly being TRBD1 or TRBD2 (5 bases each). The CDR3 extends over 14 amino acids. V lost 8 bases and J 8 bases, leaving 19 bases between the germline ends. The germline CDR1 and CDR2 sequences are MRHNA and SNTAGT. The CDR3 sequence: CASPTAKHSDEQFF. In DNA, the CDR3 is TGTGCCAGCCCGACAGCTAAACATAGCGATGAGCAGTTCTTC.

The CDR3 is CASSDSGAGYTF. In nucleotides, the CDR3 is TGTGCCAGCAGTGACTCTGGGGCTGGCTACACCTTC. This chain connects TRBV6-4 to TRBJ1-2; TRBD1 is a possible D gene (5 bases). The V and J ends lost 0 bases and 7 bases respectively, with 6 bases between them. This CDR3 has 12 amino acids. Germline-derived CDR1 and CDR2 are MRHNA and SNTAGT.

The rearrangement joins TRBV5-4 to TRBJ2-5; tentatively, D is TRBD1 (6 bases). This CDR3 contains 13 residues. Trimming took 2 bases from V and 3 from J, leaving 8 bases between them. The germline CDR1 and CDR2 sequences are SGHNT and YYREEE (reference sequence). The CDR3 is CASSLTGKETQYF. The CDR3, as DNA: TGTGCCAGCAGCTTAACAGGGAAAGAGACCCAGTACTTC.

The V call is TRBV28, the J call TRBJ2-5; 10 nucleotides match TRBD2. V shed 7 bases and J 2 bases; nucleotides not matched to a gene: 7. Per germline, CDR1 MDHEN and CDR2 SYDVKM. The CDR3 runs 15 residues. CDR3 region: CASTPTSGPQETQYF. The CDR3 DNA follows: TGTGCCAGCACCCCGACTAGCGGGCCACAAGAGACCCAGTACTTC.

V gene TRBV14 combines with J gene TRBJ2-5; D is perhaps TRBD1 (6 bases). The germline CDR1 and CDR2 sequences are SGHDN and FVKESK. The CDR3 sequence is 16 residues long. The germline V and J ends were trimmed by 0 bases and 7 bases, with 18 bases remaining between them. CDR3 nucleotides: TGTGCCAGCAGCCAAGATAAACGACAGGACATCGGGACCCAGTACTTC. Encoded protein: CASSQDKRQDIGTQYF.

CDR3 sequence: CASSLVLGGNSPLHF. The CDR3 nucleotides read TGTGCCAGCAGTTTGGTTCTCGGGGGTAATTCACCCCTCCACTTT. The J gene is TRBJ1-6, the V gene TRBV27; the D gene is possibly TRBD1 (5 bases). Germline loops: CDR1 MNHEY, CDR2 SMNVEV (reference sequence). The V end was cut by 3 bases, the J end by 6 bases, with 12 bases between. This CDR3 has 15 amino acids.

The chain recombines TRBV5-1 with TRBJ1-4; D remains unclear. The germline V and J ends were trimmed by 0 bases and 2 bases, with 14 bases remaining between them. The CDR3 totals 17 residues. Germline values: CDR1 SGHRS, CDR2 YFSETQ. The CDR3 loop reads CASSLGAPSGTNEKLFF. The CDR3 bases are TGCGCCAGCAGCTTGGGAGCCCCGTCAGGCACTAATGAAAAACTGTTTTTT.

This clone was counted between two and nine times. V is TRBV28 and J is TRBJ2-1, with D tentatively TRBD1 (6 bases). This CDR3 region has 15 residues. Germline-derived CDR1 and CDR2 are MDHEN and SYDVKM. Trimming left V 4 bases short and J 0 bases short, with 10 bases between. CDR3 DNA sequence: TGTGCCAGCAGTTACAGGGTTGGCTCCTACAATGAGCAGTTCTTC. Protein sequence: CASSYRVGSYNEQFF. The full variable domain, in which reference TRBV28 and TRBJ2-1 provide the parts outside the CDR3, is DVKVTQSSRYLVKRTGEKVFLECVQDMDHENMFWYRQDPGLGLRLIYFSYDVKMKEKGDIPEGYSVSREKKERFSLILESASTNQTSMYLCASSYRVGSYNEQFFGPGTRLTVL.

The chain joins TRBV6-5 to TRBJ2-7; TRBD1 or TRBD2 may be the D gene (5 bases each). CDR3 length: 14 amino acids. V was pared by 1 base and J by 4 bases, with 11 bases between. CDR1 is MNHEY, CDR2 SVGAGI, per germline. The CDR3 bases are TGTGCCAGCAGTTACTTCCGGGGACGATACGAGCAGTACTTC. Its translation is CASSYFRGRYEQYF.

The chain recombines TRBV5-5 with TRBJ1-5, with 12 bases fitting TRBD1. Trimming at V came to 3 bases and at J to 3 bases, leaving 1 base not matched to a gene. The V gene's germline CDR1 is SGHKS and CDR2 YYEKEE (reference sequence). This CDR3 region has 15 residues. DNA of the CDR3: TGTGCCAGCAGCTGGGACAGGGGGCTCAATCAGCCCCAGCATTTT. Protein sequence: CASSWDRGLNQPQHF.

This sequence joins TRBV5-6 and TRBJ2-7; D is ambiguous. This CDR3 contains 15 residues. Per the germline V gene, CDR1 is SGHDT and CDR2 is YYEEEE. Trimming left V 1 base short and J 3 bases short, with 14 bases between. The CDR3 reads CASSLFNTAFYEQYF. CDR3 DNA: TGTGCCAGCAGCTTGTTCAATACCGCGTTCTACGAGCAGTACTTC.

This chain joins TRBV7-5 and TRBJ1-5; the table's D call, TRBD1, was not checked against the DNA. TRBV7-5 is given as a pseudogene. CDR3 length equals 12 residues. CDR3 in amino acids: CVTSDSGRPQHF. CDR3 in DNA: TGTGTTACCTCGGACAGTGGTCGGCCCCAGCATTTT.

CDR3 loop: CASSAGRPSGANVLTF. For the CDR3, the DNA is TGCGCCAGCAGCGCGGGACGGCCCTCTGGGGCCAACGTCCTGACTTTC. The genes are TRBV5-1 and TRBJ2-6, with D maybe TRBD2 (6 bases). CDR3 length: 16 residues. V gave up 4 bases and J gave up 0 bases, with 11 bases separating them. Germline loops: CDR1 SGHRS, CDR2 YFSETQ. Full variable domain (outside the CDR3, taken from reference TRBV5-1 and TRBJ2-6): KAGVTQTPRYLIKTRGQQVTLSCSPISGHRSVSWYQQTPGQGLQFLFEYFSETQRNKGNFPGRFSGRQFSNSRSEMNVSTLELGDSALYLCASSAGRPSGANVLTFGAGSRLTVL.

CDR3 sequence reads: CASSILERYSNQPQHF. The CDR3 coding sequence is TGTGCCAGTAGTATCCTTGAGCGGTATAGCAATCAGCCCCAGCATTTT. The genes are TRBV19 and TRBJ1-5, with unresolved D. Germline-derived CDR1 and CDR2 are LNHDA and SQIVND (reference sequence). There are 16 residues in the CDR3. V was clipped by 3 bases and J by 0 bases, with 12 bases between them.

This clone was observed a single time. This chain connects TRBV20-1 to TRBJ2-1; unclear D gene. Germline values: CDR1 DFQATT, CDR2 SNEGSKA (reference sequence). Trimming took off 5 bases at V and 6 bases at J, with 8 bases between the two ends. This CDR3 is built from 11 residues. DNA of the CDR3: TGCAGTGCTCCTGATAGCAATGAGCAGTTCTTC. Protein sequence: CSAPDSNEQFF.

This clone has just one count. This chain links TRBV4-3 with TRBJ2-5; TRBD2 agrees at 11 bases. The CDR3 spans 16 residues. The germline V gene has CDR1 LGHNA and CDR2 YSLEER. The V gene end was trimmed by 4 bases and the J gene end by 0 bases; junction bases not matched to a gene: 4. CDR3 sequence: CASSREGLADQETQYF. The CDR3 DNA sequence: TGCGCCAGCAGCCGAGAGGGACTAGCGGACCAAGAGACCCAGTACTTC.

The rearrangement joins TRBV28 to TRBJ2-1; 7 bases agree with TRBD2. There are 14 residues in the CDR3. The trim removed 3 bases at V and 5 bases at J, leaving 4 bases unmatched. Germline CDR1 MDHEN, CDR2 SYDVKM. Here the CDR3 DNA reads TGTGCCAGCAGTTTGCCGGGACTACACAATGAGCAGTTCTTC. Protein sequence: CASSLPGLHNEQFF.